A single sample is the source of the 8 T cell receptor beta chains below, sequenced in a study of OX40 agonist ivuxolimab in advanced cancers. The method was immunoSEQ multiplex PCR; TCRdb's version includes in-frame clones alone and lacks a portion of them. The sample contains 100,000 or so clones, over 75% of which appear only once. The specimen was CD4+ or CD8+ T cells sorted from blood, collected in a trial of the OX40 agonist ivuxolimab. These receptors were obtained from an adult with an advanced solid tumor such as melanoma, head and neck, liver or kidney cancer.

The rearrangement links TRBV19 to TRBJ2-1; a weak D match, TRBD1 (6 bases). Germline loops: CDR1 LNHDA, CDR2 SQIVND (reference sequence). Trimming left V 7 bases short and J 7 bases short, with 17 bases between. This CDR3 has 14 amino acids. The CDR3 bases are TGTGCCAGTAAAGGGACCCCAGGGGCAAATGAGCAGTTCTTC. As protein: CASKGTPGANEQFF.

This clone occurred once. The CDR3 region has the DNA TGTGCCAGTAGTATATTTAGCGGGGGCCAAGAGACCCAGTACTTC. This codes for CASSIFSGGQETQYF. This sequence joins TRBV19 and TRBJ2-5, with 9 bases fitting TRBD2. This CDR3 contains 15 residues. V gave up 2 bases and J gave up 1 base; unmatched junction bases: 2. The germline CDR1 and CDR2 sequences are LNHDA and SQIVND (reference sequence).

The rearrangement uses TRBV27 and TRBJ2-1; 10 nucleotides line up with TRBD2. The germline V gene encodes CDR1 MNHEY and CDR2 SMNVEV (reference sequence). V lost 3 bases, J lost 0 bases, and 5 bases stayed unmatched. The CDR3 is 17 amino acids. Here the CDR3 DNA reads TGTGCCAGCAGTTTGCGAGCGGGGGGGCACTCCTACAATGAGCAGTTCTTC. Translated: CASSLRAGGHSYNEQFF.

The chain combines TRBV30 with TRBJ2-1; 10 bases line up with TRBD2. Germline values: CDR1 GTSNPN, CDR2 SVGIG (reference sequence). J gave up 2 bases and V 3 bases, and 13 bases lay outside the gene matches. There are 18 residues in the CDR3. The CDR3 coding sequence is TGTGCCTGGAGCCCGCGTCCGGGACTAGCGATTACCTACAATGAGCAGTTCTTC. Protein: CAWSPRPGLAITYNEQFF.

This clone has a handful of counts. V usage is TRBV2 and J usage is TRBJ1-4; D might be TRBD1 (5 bases). Germline loops: CDR1 SNHLY, CDR2 FYNNEI. This CDR3 has 15 residues. Trimming shortened V by 8 bases and J by 0 bases, and 13 bases separated the two germline ends. CDR3 coding DNA: TGTGCCAGCCGGGGGATCAGTGCAACTAATGAAAAACTGTTTTTT. Amino acids: CASRGISATNEKLFF.

The chain couples TRBV6-5 to TRBJ1-1; D gene uncertain. V was clipped by 3 bases and J by 5 bases, with 19 bases between them. This CDR3 spans 16 amino acids. CDR1 and CDR2 (germline): MNHEY, SVGAGI. The CDR3 protein is CASSYRVDWAGTEAFF. The CDR3 DNA sequence: TGTGCCAGCAGTTATCGGGTGGATTGGGCAGGAACTGAAGCTTTCTTT.

The chain is built from TRBV19 and TRBJ2-1; 14 positions match TRBD2. Germline CDR1 reads LNHDA; CDR2 reads SQIVND (reference sequence). The length of the CDR3 is 14 residues. V was clipped by 5 bases and J by 10 bases; unmatched bases: 4. CDR3 DNA: TGTGCCAGTAGTCCCCGGACTAGCGGGGGGGAGCAGTTCTTC. As protein: CASSPRTSGGEQFF. Supplemented by reference TRBV19 and TRBJ2-1, the full variable domain reads DGGITQSPKYLFRKEGQNVTLSCEQNLNHDAMYWYRQDPGQGLRLIYYSQIVNDFQKGDIAEGYSVSREKKESFPLTVTSAQKNPTAFYLCASSPRTSGGEQFFGPGTRLTVL.

J is TRBJ2-1 and V is TRBV10-3, with 10 bases matching TRBD2. Losses at the gene ends were 6 bases for V and 7 bases for J; bases not matched to a gene: 12. The CDR3 spans 16 residues. Germline CDR1 ENHRY, CDR2 SYGVKD. The CDR3 DNA is TGTGCCATCAGCGCCCTAGCGGGGGCCCAAATGAATGAGCAGTTCTTC. This translates into CAISALAGAQMNEQFF.